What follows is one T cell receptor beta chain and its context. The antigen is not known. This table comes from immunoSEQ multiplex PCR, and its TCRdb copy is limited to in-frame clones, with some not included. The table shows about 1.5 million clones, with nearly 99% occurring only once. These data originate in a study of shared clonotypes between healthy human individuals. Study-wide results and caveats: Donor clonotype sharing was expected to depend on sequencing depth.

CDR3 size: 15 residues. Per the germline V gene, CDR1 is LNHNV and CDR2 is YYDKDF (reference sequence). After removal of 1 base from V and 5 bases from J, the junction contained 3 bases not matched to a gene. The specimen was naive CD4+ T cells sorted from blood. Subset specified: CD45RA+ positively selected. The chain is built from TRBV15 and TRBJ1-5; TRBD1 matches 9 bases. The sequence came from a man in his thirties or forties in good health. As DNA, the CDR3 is TGTGCCACCAGCAGAGGGTGGGACAGGGATCAGCCCCAGCATTTT. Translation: CATSRGWDRDQPQHF.